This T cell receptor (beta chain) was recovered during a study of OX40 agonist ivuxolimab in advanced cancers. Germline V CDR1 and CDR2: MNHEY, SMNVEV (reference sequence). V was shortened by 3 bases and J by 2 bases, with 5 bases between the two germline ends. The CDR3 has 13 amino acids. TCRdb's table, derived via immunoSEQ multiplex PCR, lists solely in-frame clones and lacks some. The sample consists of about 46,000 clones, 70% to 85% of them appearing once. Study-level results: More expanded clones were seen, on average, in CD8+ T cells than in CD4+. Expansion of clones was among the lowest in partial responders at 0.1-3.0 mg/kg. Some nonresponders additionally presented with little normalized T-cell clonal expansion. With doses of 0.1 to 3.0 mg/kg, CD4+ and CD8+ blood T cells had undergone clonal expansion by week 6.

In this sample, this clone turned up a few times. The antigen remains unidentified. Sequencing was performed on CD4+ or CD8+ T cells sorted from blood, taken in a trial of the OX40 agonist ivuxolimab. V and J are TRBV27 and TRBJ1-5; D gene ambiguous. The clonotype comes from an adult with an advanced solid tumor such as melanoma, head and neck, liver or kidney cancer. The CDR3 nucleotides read TGTGCCAGCAGTTTCGTCGGCAATCAGCCCCAGCATTTT. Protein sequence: CASSFVGNQPQHF.